Presented here are 9 T cell receptor beta chains from one specimen sequenced in a study of T cells in Graves' hyperthyroidism and ophthalmopathy. Authors of the study amplified TCR beta CDR3 regions from RNA transcripts. When the TCR CDR3 underwent first-round RT-PCR, the HTBI primer set was used. TCRdb re-analysed the multiplex PCR reads in MiXCR, keeping a single row per CDR3 protein. The sample has 400,000 or so distinct CDR3 sequences, around 15% seen once. The specimen sequenced was blood. These receptors all stem from a woman aged 60-75 years with Graves' ophthalmopathy.

Worth noting for this clonotype: This could be a read error, since a much larger clone is one nucleotide away. The chain carries TRBV29-1 and TRBJ1-1; TRBD1 agrees at 9 bases. The CDR3 is 13 amino acids. The germline gives CDR1 SQVTM, CDR2 ANQGSEA. The V gene end was trimmed by 4 bases and the J gene end by 2 bases; junction bases not matched to a gene: 2. CDR3 bases: TGCAGCGTTGGACAGGGGGTCAACACTGAAGCTTTCTTT. Residues: CSVGQGVNTEAFF.

The gene calls are TRBV20-1 and TRBJ2-1, with D maybe TRBD2 (5 bases). CDR1 is DFQATT, CDR2 SNEGSKA, per germline (reference sequence). Trimming shortened V by 6 bases and J by 0 bases, and 12 bases separated the two germline ends. This CDR3 region has 14 residues. CDR3 residues: CSARTFSSYNEQFF. The CDR3 DNA follows: TGCAGTGCCAGGACTTTTAGCTCCTACAATGAGCAGTTCTTC.

This clonotype was seen ten or more times. The chain has TRBV11-2 and TRBJ1-2, with 8 bases matching TRBD1. The CDR3 has 13 amino acids. The junction had 8 bases not matched to a gene; V was cut back by 5 bases and J by 9 bases. The germline CDR1 and CDR2 sequences are SGHAT and FQNNGV. Here the CDR3 DNA reads TGTGCCAGCAGCCCCAGGGGGCCCCGCCGCTACACCTTC. Translating gives CASSPRGPRRYTF.

The chain has TRBV18 and TRBJ2-7; weak D call: TRBD1 (5 bases). The CDR3 spans 14 residues. Germline V gene sequence: CDR1 KGHSH, CDR2 LQKENI. Deletions cut 3 bases from V and 7 bases from J, with 16 bases between. Here the CDR3 reads CASSPQAGPSEQYF. CDR3 DNA: TGTGCCAGCTCACCCCAGGCAGGGCCCTCGGAGCAGTACTTC.

There are a few counts of this clonotype. The gene calls are TRBV12-3 or TRBV12-4 and TRBJ1-2, with D maybe TRBD1 (6 bases). This CDR3 contains 13 residues. The germline V and J ends were trimmed by 5 bases and 4 bases, with 11 bases remaining between them. CDR3 bases: TGTGCCAGCAGTCAACAGGGCTCCTATGGCTACACCTTC. As protein: CASSQQGSYGYTF.

There are many counts of this clonotype. The J gene is TRBJ2-2, the V gene TRBV12-3 or TRBV12-4; D unclear. This CDR3 spans 15 amino acids. The ends were cut back, 5 bases at V and 5 bases at J, with 15 bases in the middle. CDR3 sequence reads: CASSPEAPITGELFF. In DNA, the CDR3 is TGTGCCAGCAGTCCCGAGGCCCCAATTACCGGGGAGCTGTTTTTT.

This clonotype came up many times. As DNA, the CDR3 is TGTGCCAGCAGCTTTGCAGGGGGCGATGGAGGAATTCGGCAGTTCTTC. Amino acid sequence: CASSFAGGDGGIRQFF. The V gene is TRBV11-2, the J gene TRBJ2-1; 8 nucleotides match TRBD1. J gave up 12 bases and V 3 bases, and 16 bases lay outside the gene matches. The germline V gene has CDR1 SGHAT and CDR2 FQNNGV. The CDR3 totals 16 residues.

This clonotype was found a few times. This may stem from a read error, because a much larger clone lies one nucleotide away. The V and J genes are TRBV28 and TRBJ2-3; D uncertain. CDR1 MDHEN and CDR2 SYDVKM come from the germline V gene. CDR3 length: 14 residues. The CDR3 spells CAISPGSISDTQYF. Here the CDR3 DNA reads TGTGCCATCAGTCCTGGATCGATCTCAGATACGCAGTATTTT.

This clonotype was observed a few times. V is TRBV4-2 and J is TRBJ2-1; D possibly matches TRBD1 or TRBD2 (6 bases each). This CDR3 is 16 amino acids long. Deletions cut 0 bases from V and 0 bases from J, with 9 bases between. In germline, CDR1 is LGHNA, CDR2 YNFKEQ. For the CDR3, the DNA is TGTGCCAGCAGCCAAGATGGAGGGGGCTCCTACAATGAGCAGTTCTTC. The encoded protein is CASSQDGGGSYNEQFF.